Sequencing of this T cell receptor beta chain was carried out in a study of response to subunit inactivated influenza vaccine. TCRdb re-called the RT-PCR reads through MiXCR, storing one row per CDR3 protein. The sample holds about 570,000 distinct CDR3 sequences, approximately 10% seen once. Germline assignment: CDR1 MGHRA and CDR2 YSYEKL. Trimming took 4 bases from V and 4 from J, leaving 13 bases between them. The CDR3 spans 15 residues. These data were likewise used in another study, on T cells expressing NK-cell markers. From that second work: The TCR beta cDNA came from 5'RACE template switching with UMIs. Beta-chain profiling covered CD3+CD56+NKG2C+, CD3+CD56+NKG2C- and CD3+CD56-NKG2C+ sorted subsets. Only alpha-beta TCR T cells were sorted in several experiments, using an anti-gamma-delta TCR antibody.

This material consisted of PBMCs from blood, taken on the day of vaccination. The sequence came from a man aged 50 or older who received an inactivated influenza vaccine. The J gene is TRBJ1-4, the V gene TRBV4-1, with D tentatively TRBD1 (6 bases). The CDR3 bases are TGCGCCAGCAGCCTTTCGACAGGCTATAATGAAAAACTGTTTTTT. As protein: CASSLSTGYNEKLFF.